The 11 T cell receptor beta chains below come from one sample, sequenced in a study of blood T cell repertoires in COVID-19. The table came from immunoSEQ multiplex PCR; TCRdb's copy has only in-frame clones and leaves some out. The sample includes fewer than 250,000 clones, approximately 79% of them seen just once. The specimen sequenced was peripheral blood. The receptor source for this set is a woman aged 50 to 65 with acute or convalescent COVID-19.

This clone was seen a handful of times. J is TRBJ1-1 and V is TRBV2; no clear D gene. Germline CDR1 and CDR2: SNHLY and FYNNEI. The ends were cut back, 10 bases at V and 0 bases at J, with 15 bases in the middle. The CDR3 is 14 residues long. Here the CDR3 reads CATAPRLLNTEAFF. CDR3 nucleotide sequence: TGTGCCACCGCCCCCAGGTTATTGAACACTGAAGCTTTCTTT.

V gene TRBV19 combines with J gene TRBJ2-1, with D possibly matching TRBD2 (7 bases). V was clipped by 5 bases and J by 7 bases, with 24 bases between them. Per germline, CDR1 LNHDA and CDR2 SQIVND (reference sequence). This CDR3 region has 17 residues. The CDR3 protein is CASSLPRGTTGSNEQFF. The CDR3, as DNA: TGTGCCAGTAGTTTACCAAGGGGGACTACCGGGTCTAATGAGCAGTTCTTC. Full variable domain (rest looked up from reference TRBV19 and TRBJ2-1): DGGITQSPKYLFRKEGQNVTLSCEQNLNHDAMYWYRQDPGQGLRLIYYSQIVNDFQKGDIAEGYSVSREKKESFPLTVTSAQKNPTAFYLCASSLPRGTTGSNEQFFGPGTRLTVL.

The rearrangement uses TRBV29-1 and TRBJ1-1; no reliable D call. Trimming cost V 3 bases and J 4 bases, with 9 bases left between them. Germline CDR1 and CDR2: SQVTM and ANQGSEA. CDR3 size: 12 residues. CDR3 nucleotide sequence: TGCAGCGTTGAGGGAGTTGGCACTGAAGCTTTCTTT. It is translated as CSVEGVGTEAFF.

The genes are TRBV3-1 (or the pseudogene TRBV3-2) and TRBJ2-1; 11 bases match TRBD2. V shed 4 bases and J 7 bases; nucleotides not matched to a gene: 6. CDR3 length: 15 amino acids. Germline CDR1 reads LGHDT; CDR2 reads YNNKEL (reference sequence). For the CDR3, the DNA is TGTGCCAGCAGCCCCCAAGTAGCGGGAGGGAATGAGCAGTTCTTC. Encoded protein: CASSPQVAGGNEQFF.

This clone was counted once. CDR3 loop: CASSPSSTGYSNQPQHF. CDR3 DNA sequence: TGTGCCAGCAGTCCCTCATCGACAGGGTATAGCAATCAGCCCCAGCATTTT. This rearrangement joins TRBV28 to TRBJ1-5; 7 bases agree with TRBD1. The CDR3 covers 17 residues. Looked up from germline, CDR1 is MDHEN and CDR2 is SYDVKM. The junction had 10 bases not matched to a gene; V was cut back by 5 bases and J by 0 bases.

This clone was detected many times. The chain combines TRBV5-8 with TRBJ1-5; TRBD1 matches 10 bases. The CDR3 totals 16 residues. J was trimmed by 1 base and V by 4 bases; bases with no gene match: 5. Germline values: CDR1 SGHTS, CDR2 YDEGEE. The DNA for the CDR3 is TGTGCCAGCAGCCGAGGGACAGGGGTGAGCAATCAGCCCCAGCATTTT. It encodes CASSRGTGVSNQPQHF.

The genes are TRBV3-1 (or the pseudogene TRBV3-2) and TRBJ1-5, with a weak D call TRBD1 (5 bases). This CDR3 is built from 18 residues. The V and J ends lost 0 bases and 6 bases respectively, with 21 bases between them. The germline CDR1 and CDR2 sequences are LGHDT and YNNKEL (reference sequence). The CDR3 protein is CASSQDVPSGTLFQPQHF. CDR3 nucleotides: TGTGCCAGCAGCCAAGACGTTCCCTCAGGGACTCTCTTTCAGCCCCAGCATTTT.

The chain carries TRBV4-3 and TRBJ2-7, with 12 bases lining up with TRBD2. The ends lost 4 bases at V and 5 bases at J; junction bases unmatched: 12. The length of the CDR3 is 17 residues. Germline V gene lookup returns CDR1 LGHNA and CDR2 YSLEER. CDR3 DNA: TGCGCCAGCAGCCCGGGACTAGCGGGCCCCTTCGATAACGAGCAGTACTTC. Protein sequence: CASSPGLAGPFDNEQYF.

The table lists this clone with a few counts. The chain recombines TRBV7-2 with TRBJ2-7, with a tentative D call TRBD2 (6 bases). Germline CDR1 is SGHTA and CDR2 is FQGNSA. Deletions cut 2 bases from V and 7 bases from J, with 15 bases between. The CDR3 runs 14 residues. CDR3 region: CASSLYSGVGEQYF. The CDR3 region has the DNA TGTGCCAGCAGCTTATATTCGGGGGTGGGAGAGCAGTACTTC.

The V and J genes are TRBV7-2 and TRBJ2-2; TRBD2 might be the D (6 bases). This CDR3 is built from 15 residues. V lost 3 bases and J 6 bases, leaving 14 bases between the germline ends. In germline, CDR1 is SGHTA, CDR2 FQGNSA. In DNA, the CDR3 is TGTGCCAGCAGCTTCTCGCCCCAGCGGGCCGGGGAGCTGTTTTTT. It encodes CASSFSPQRAGELFF.

The sample holds one count of this clone. The J gene is TRBJ1-2, the V gene TRBV13; D is undetermined. The germline CDR1 and CDR2 sequences are PRHDT and FYEKMQ (reference sequence). V lost 2 bases, J lost 0 bases, and 19 bases lay in between. The CDR3 is 18 amino acids. CDR3 nucleotide sequence: TGTGCCAGCAGCTTATCGCGCACGTTGGGCAGAACTAACTATGGCTACACCTTC. It yields the protein CASSLSRTLGRTNYGYTF.